The 25 T cell receptor beta chains presented below share a single source sample, sequenced in a study of blood T cell repertoires in COVID-19. Sequencing was performed with immunoSEQ multiplex PCR; in TCRdb, only in-frame clones are kept and a portion is missing. The sample yields a few hundred thousand clones, roughly 89% seen once. Source material: peripheral blood. The receptors were sampled from a woman aged 35 to 49 who had recovered from COVID-19.

V gene TRBV2 combines with J gene TRBJ2-1, with TRBD2 matching over 7 bases. The CDR3 runs to 12 residues. Unmatched junction bases numbered 0, after V lost 3 bases and J lost 7 bases. Germline lookup yields CDR1 SNHLY and CDR2 FYNNEI. The CDR3 DNA is TGTGCCAGCAGTGAGGGGGGGAATGAGCAGTTCTTC. As protein: CASSEGGNEQFF.

The chain joins TRBV5-5 to TRBJ2-5; the match to TRBD2 covers 8 bases. Germline V gene lookup returns CDR1 SGHKS and CDR2 YYEKEE (reference sequence). The CDR3 loop spans 14 amino acids. Trimming took 4 bases from V and 5 from J; bases not matched to a gene: 7. This CDR3 reads CASSAGGGLETQYF. The CDR3, as DNA: TGTGCCAGCAGCGCCGGCGGGGGGCTGGAGACCCAGTACTTC.

The chain has TRBV6-2 or TRBV6-3 and TRBJ2-2; maybe TRBD1 (7 bases). Germline V gene data show CDR1 as MNHEY and CDR2 as SVGEGT. The CDR3 runs 16 residues. Trimming took off 1 base at V and 4 bases at J, with 13 bases between the two ends. The CDR3 protein is CASSYFSRGATGELFF. CDR3 DNA sequence: TGTGCCAGCAGTTACTTTAGCAGGGGGGCCACCGGGGAGCTGTTTTTT.

The chain has TRBV9 and TRBJ2-2, with a tentative D call TRBD1 (6 bases). This CDR3 comprises 17 residues. Trimming left V 3 bases short and J 5 bases short, with 20 bases between. Germline V CDR1 and CDR2: SGDLS, YYNGEE. This CDR3 is CASSGRTEAFGTGELFF. CDR3 coding DNA: TGTGCCAGCAGCGGGAGGACAGAAGCGTTTGGGACCGGGGAGCTGTTTTTT.

The V and J genes are TRBV6-5 and TRBJ2-7, with 7 positions matching TRBD1. CDR1 and CDR2 (germline): MNHEY, SVGAGI. The V and J ends lost 8 bases and 0 bases, in that order; junction bases with no gene match: 10. This CDR3 is 15 amino acids long. The CDR3 DNA sequence: TGTGCCAGCGGACAGGCCCAAACGAGCTCCTACGAGCAGTACTTC. Translating it yields CASGQAQTSSYEQYF.

The genes are TRBV29-1 and TRBJ1-2; possible D gene TRBD1, 6 bases. CDR1 and CDR2 (germline): SQVTM, ANQGSEA. The V and J ends lost 2 bases and 3 bases respectively, with 13 bases between them. This CDR3 comprises 14 residues. The CDR3, as DNA: TGCAGCGTTGAACGGACAGAGGGGGACTATGGCTACACCTTC. Its protein is CSVERTEGDYGYTF.

CDR3 nucleotides: TGTGCCAGCAGCGTAAGGAATAGCGGTAACTCCTACAATGAGCAGTTCTTC. Translated, it gives CASSVRNSGNSYNEQFF. The chain combines TRBV9 with TRBJ2-1, with D possibly TRBD2 on 6 matching bases. The ends were cut back, 1 base at V and 0 bases at J, with 14 bases in the middle. The CDR3 spans 17 residues. CDR1 and CDR2 (germline): SGDLS, YYNGEE.

The V call is TRBV25-1, the J call TRBJ2-2; a possible D gene is TRBD1 (5 bases). The V end was cut by 3 bases, the J end by 6 bases, with 11 bases between. Germline CDR1 is MGHDK and CDR2 is SYGVNS. CDR3 length: 14 residues. CDR3 loop: CASSEKLGPGELFF. The CDR3 nucleotides are TGTGCCAGCAGTGAGAAACTGGGGCCCGGGGAGCTGTTTTTT.

The chain links TRBV19 to TRBJ1-6, with TRBD1 matching 8 bases. The CDR3 contains 13 residues. The V and J ends lost 7 bases and 11 bases, in that order; junction bases with no gene match: 7. Germline V gives CDR1 LNHDA, CDR2 SQIVND (reference sequence). CDR3 residues: CASKTGVGTPLHF. CDR3 DNA sequence: TGTGCCAGTAAGACAGGGGTGGGGACACCCCTCCACTTT. Using reference TRBV19 and TRBJ1-6 for the parts outside the CDR3, the full variable domain is DGGITQSPKYLFRKEGQNVTLSCEQNLNHDAMYWYRQDPGQGLRLIYYSQIVNDFQKGDIAEGYSVSREKKESFPLTVTSAQKNPTAFYLCASKTGVGTPLHFGNGTRLTVT.

The chain uses TRBV6-5 and TRBJ1-2, with TRBD1 matching 8 bases. V lost 6 bases and J lost 3; bases outside the gene matches: 6. Looked up from germline, CDR1 is MNHEY and CDR2 is SVGAGI. The CDR3 contains 14 residues. The CDR3: CASSPQGGDYGYTF. CDR3 nucleotides: TGTGCCAGCAGCCCACAGGGGGGGGACTATGGCTACACCTTC.

This clone came up a few times. The rearrangement links TRBV11-2 to TRBJ1-1; D is undetermined. CDR3 size: 16 residues. The V gene lost 2 bases and the J gene lost 1 base, with 14 bases spanning the gap. Germline CDR1 is SGHAT and CDR2 is FQNNGV. The CDR3 nucleotides read TGTGCCAGCAGCTTACGGTTTGGGGAGAGGAACACTGAAGCTTTCTTT. It yields the protein CASSLRFGERNTEAFF.

This chain links TRBV4-1 with TRBJ2-1, with 7 nucleotides matching TRBD2. Germline-derived CDR1 and CDR2 are MGHRA and YSYEKL. V was clipped by 1 base and J by 4 bases; unmatched bases: 10. The CDR3 has 17 residues. The CDR3 nucleotides read TGCGCCAGCAGCCAAGGGGCGGTGGCTAGCGGATACAATGAGCAGTTCTTC. Translation gives CASSQGAVASGYNEQFF.

The genes are TRBV12-3 or TRBV12-4 and TRBJ1-1, with 7 bases matching TRBD1. The CDR3 consists of 11 residues. V lost 8 bases, J lost 5 bases, and 2 bases stayed unmatched. The CDR3 loop is CASLGQTEAFF. As DNA, the CDR3 is TGTGCCAGCCTGGGACAGACTGAAGCTTTCTTT.

The chain has TRBV4-2 and TRBJ2-1; TRBD2 aligns across 10 bases. J gave up 7 bases and V 3 bases, and 12 bases lay outside the gene matches. CDR1 LGHNA and CDR2 YNFKEQ come from the germline V gene. The CDR3 is made up of 17 amino acids. Here the CDR3 DNA reads TGTGCCAGCAGCCAGACACTAAGCGGGGGGGCTTTGAATGAGCAGTTCTTC. It codes for CASSQTLSGGALNEQFF.

In its sample, this clone was seen once. This rearrangement joins TRBV6-5 to TRBJ2-7; the match to TRBD1 covers 10 bases. Per the germline V gene, CDR1 is MNHEY and CDR2 is SVGAGI. Trimming at V came to 6 bases and at J to 1 base, leaving 6 bases not matched to a gene. The CDR3 spans 15 residues. The CDR3 sequence is CASRQDRGASYEQYF. The CDR3 DNA follows: TGTGCCAGCAGACAGGACAGGGGGGCGTCCTACGAGCAGTACTTC.

CDR3 loop: CASSELGGEETQYF. The CDR3 bases are TGTGCCAGCAGTGAATTAGGCGGGGAAGAGACCCAGTACTTC. This chain connects TRBV2 to TRBJ2-5; tentatively, D is TRBD2 (6 bases). Germline V gene data show CDR1 as SNHLY and CDR2 as FYNNEI. The CDR3 loop spans 14 amino acids. V lost 2 bases to trimming and J lost 3 bases, with 10 bases between them.

J is TRBJ2-1 and V is TRBV5-1; a possible D gene is TRBD2 (6 bases). The CDR3 has 14 amino acids. The germline V gene has CDR1 SGHRS and CDR2 YFSETQ. V was cut by 5 bases and J by 16 bases, with 25 bases left in between. CDR3 sequence: CASSSTRDSQGDFF. CDR3 DNA sequence: TGCGCCAGCAGTTCGACGAGGGACTCCCAAGGGGATTTCTTC.

This clone appeared once. The DNA of the CDR3 is TGTGCCAGCACGGCACTAGCGGGGACCGGTGAGCAGTTCTTC. Translated: CASTALAGTGEQFF. The J gene is TRBJ2-1, the V gene TRBV6-5, with 10 bases that match TRBD2. The CDR3 sequence is 14 residues long. The V gene's germline CDR1 is MNHEY and CDR2 SVGAGI. After removal of 7 bases from V and 9 bases from J, the junction contained 9 bases not matched to a gene.

This rearrangement joins TRBV6-1 to TRBJ2-7; 9 nucleotides line up with TRBD1. Germline trimming cut 3 bases from V and 2 bases from J; bases unmatched to any gene: 5. CDR3 size: 15 residues. Germline assignment: CDR1 MNHNS and CDR2 SASEGT. Here the CDR3 DNA reads TGTGCCAGCAGTGACATGGGACAGGGCACCTACGAGCAGTACTTC. Translation gives CASSDMGQGTYEQYF.

The V call is TRBV5-1, the J call TRBJ1-1; no definite D call. CDR1 and CDR2 (germline): SGHRS, YFSETQ. Trimming shortened V by 0 bases and J by 3 bases, and 3 bases separated the two germline ends. The CDR3 contains 12 residues. This chain's CDR3 is CASSLADTEAFF. The CDR3 nucleotides are TGCGCCAGCAGCTTGGCCGACACTGAAGCTTTCTTT.

The chain is built from TRBV27 and TRBJ2-3, with 12 bases that match TRBD2. Germline lookup yields CDR1 MNHEY and CDR2 SMNVEV (reference sequence). This CDR3 has 14 residues. V lost 5 bases and J lost 4; bases outside the gene matches: 1. The CDR3 loop reads CASSLAGGPDTQYF. Here the CDR3 DNA reads TGTGCCAGCAGTCTAGCGGGAGGGCCAGATACGCAGTATTTT.

This clone turned up a few times. The gene calls are TRBV4-1 and TRBJ1-2, with TRBD1 matching over 8 bases. The trim removed 5 bases at V and 2 bases at J, leaving 10 bases unmatched. Germline-derived CDR1 and CDR2 are MGHRA and YSYEKL. The length of the CDR3 is 16 residues. The CDR3 region has the DNA TGCGCCAGCAGCAAGACAATGGACAGGGCAAACTATGGCTACACCTTC. This translates into CASSKTMDRANYGYTF.

V usage is TRBV7-9 and J usage is TRBJ1-2; D remains unclear. CDR1 and CDR2 (germline): SEHNR, FQNEAQ (reference sequence). The CDR3 has 15 amino acids. The V and J ends lost 1 base and 7 bases respectively, with 16 bases between them. This CDR3 is CASSLVNEPASGYTF. The CDR3 DNA sequence: TGTGCCAGCAGCTTAGTAAATGAGCCCGCTTCTGGCTACACCTTC.

This chain joins TRBV13 and TRBJ2-6, with a possible D match to TRBD1 (6 bases). V dropped 6 bases and J dropped 0 bases, with 12 bases sitting between them. The germline V gene has CDR1 PRHDT and CDR2 FYEKMQ (reference sequence). This CDR3 contains 16 residues. The CDR3 sequence is CASRPDRYSGANVLTF. CDR3 sequence (DNA): TGTGCCAGCAGACCTGACAGGTACTCTGGGGCCAACGTCCTGACTTTC. Variable domain in full (rest from reference TRBV13 and TRBJ2-6): AAGVIQSPRHLIKEKRETATLKCYPIPRHDTVYWYQQGPGQDPQFLISFYEKMQSDKGSIPDRFSAQQFSDYHSELNMSSLELGDSALYFCASRPDRYSGANVLTFGAGSRLTVL.

V gene TRBV24-1 combines with J gene TRBJ2-7; 7 nucleotides align to TRBD1. The CDR3 is made up of 15 amino acids. Germline trimming cut 5 bases from V and 2 bases from J; bases unmatched to any gene: 8. Germline loops: CDR1 KGHDR, CDR2 SFDVKD. CDR3 DNA: TGTGCCACCAGTGTTCCGGGACAGAGTCCCTACGAGCAGTACGTC. As protein: CATSVPGQSPYEQYV.